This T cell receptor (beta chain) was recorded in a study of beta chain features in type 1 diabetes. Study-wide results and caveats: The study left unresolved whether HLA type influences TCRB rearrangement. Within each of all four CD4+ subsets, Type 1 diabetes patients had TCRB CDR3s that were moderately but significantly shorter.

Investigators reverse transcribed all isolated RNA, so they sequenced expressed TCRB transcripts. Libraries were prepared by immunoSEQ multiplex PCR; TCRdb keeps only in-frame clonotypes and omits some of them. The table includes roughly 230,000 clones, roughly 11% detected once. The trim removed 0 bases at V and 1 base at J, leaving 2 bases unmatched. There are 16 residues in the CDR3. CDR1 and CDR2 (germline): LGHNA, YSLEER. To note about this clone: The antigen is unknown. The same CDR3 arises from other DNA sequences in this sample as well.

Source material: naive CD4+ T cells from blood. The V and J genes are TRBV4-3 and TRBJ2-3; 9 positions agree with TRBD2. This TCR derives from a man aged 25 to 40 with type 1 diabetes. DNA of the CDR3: TGCGCCAGCAGCCAAGAAGCGGGGGGCGGCACAGATACGCAGTATTTT. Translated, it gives CASSQEAGGGTDTQYF.